The 5 T cell receptor beta chains below were found in one sample sequenced in a study of T cells in localized non-small cell lung cancer. Using immunoSEQ multiplex PCR, the repertoire was profiled, and TCRdb retains in-frame clones only, with some absent. Here the sample spans approximately 3,200 clones, about 30% being singletons. This sample comprised lung tumor tissue, obtained before any cancer treatment. The receptors originated from a male donor older than 55 with stage I lung adenocarcinoma.

The chain combines TRBV1 with TRBJ2-5. TRBV1 is termed a pseudogene. This CDR3 region has 19 residues. CDR3 in DNA: TGCGCCAGCAGCCAAGATTACGGAAGAGAATTCGCGACAGGGAGGGCCCAGTACTTC. Translated, it gives CASSQDYGREFATGRAQYF.

This chain uses TRBV19 with TRBJ1-6, with 9 bases matching TRBD1. CDR1 is LNHDA and CDR2 is SQIVND in the germline V gene (reference sequence). The CDR3 is 15 residues long. Losses at the gene ends were 5 bases for V and 5 bases for J; bases not matched to a gene: 4. CDR3 protein: CASSLQGADNSPLHF. CDR3 DNA sequence: TGTGCCAGTAGTCTACAGGGGGCAGATAATTCACCCCTCCACTTT.

The chain carries TRBV28 and TRBJ2-7, with a tentative D call TRBD2 (5 bases). CDR1 and CDR2 from the germline V gene are MDHEN and SYDVKM. There are 12 residues in the CDR3. V lost 5 bases, J lost 7 bases, and 12 bases lay in between. The DNA of the CDR3 is TGTGCCAGCAGTCTCGGAGGTCGGGAGCAGTACTTC. This encodes CASSLGGREQYF.

The chain joins TRBV14 to TRBJ2-1, with a tentative D call TRBD2 (5 bases). Looked up from germline, CDR1 is SGHDN and CDR2 is FVKESK. CDR3 size: 15 residues. Between the trimmed V and J ends, which lost 4 bases and 0 bases, there was a span of 10 bases. The CDR3 is CASSPLAFSYNEQFF. CDR3 nucleotide sequence: TGTGCCAGCAGCCCCCTAGCTTTCTCCTACAATGAGCAGTTCTTC.

This rearrangement joins TRBV18 to TRBJ1-2; D is perhaps TRBD1 (6 bases). The CDR3 extends over 16 amino acids. Germline CDR1 is KGHSH and CDR2 is LQKENI. Trimming removed 2 bases from V and 2 bases from J, with 15 bases in between. For the CDR3, the DNA is TGTGCCAGCTCACCAGCCGGGACCCAGGGGAACTATGGCTACACCTTC. Residues: CASSPAGTQGNYGYTF. Filled out from reference TRBV18 and TRBJ1-2, the complete variable domain reads NAGVMQNPRHLVRRRGQEARLRCSPMKGHSHVYWYRQLPEEGLKFMVYLQKENIIDESGMPKERFSAEFPKEGPSILRIQQVVRGDSAAYFCASSPAGTQGNYGYTFGSGTRLTVV.